This note documents a single T cell receptor (beta chain) sequence. Primers: 60 Vbeta forward and 13 Jbeta reverse. The data were produced by immunoSEQ multiplex PCR, yet TCRdb's version contains in-frame clones alone and is incomplete. The sample's table shows approximately 100,000 clones. The data were obtained in a study of cytomegalovirus exposure and HLA in healthy donors. The germline V gene has CDR1 MNHEY and CDR2 SMNVEV (reference sequence). The junction had 5 bases not matched to a gene; V was cut back by 5 bases and J by 4 bases. The CDR3 consists of 14 residues. The chain combines TRBV27 with TRBJ2-3, with TRBD2 identical over 8 bases. This clonotype was obtained from a man aged 50 to 59 in good health and CMV-seropositive. Sequenced sample: PBMCs. The CDR3, as DNA: TGTGCCAGCAGTCCCGCGGGGGGCTCAGATACGCAGTATTTT. The encoded protein is CASSPAGGSDTQYF.